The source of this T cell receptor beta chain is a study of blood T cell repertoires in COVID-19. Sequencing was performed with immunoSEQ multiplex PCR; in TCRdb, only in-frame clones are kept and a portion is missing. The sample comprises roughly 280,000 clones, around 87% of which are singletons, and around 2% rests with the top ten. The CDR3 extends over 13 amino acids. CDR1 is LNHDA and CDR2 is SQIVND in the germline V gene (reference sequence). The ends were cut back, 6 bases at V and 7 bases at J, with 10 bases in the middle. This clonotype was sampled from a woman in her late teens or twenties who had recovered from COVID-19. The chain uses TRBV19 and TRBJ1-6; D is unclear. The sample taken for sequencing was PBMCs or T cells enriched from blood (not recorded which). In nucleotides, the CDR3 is TGTGCCAGTAGGACGGGTGGGAATTCACCCCTCCACTTT. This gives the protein CASRTGGNSPLHF. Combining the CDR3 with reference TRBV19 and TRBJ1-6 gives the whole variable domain DGGITQSPKYLFRKEGQNVTLSCEQNLNHDAMYWYRQDPGQGLRLIYYSQIVNDFQKGDIAEGYSVSREKKESFPLTVTSAQKNPTAFYLCASRTGGNSPLHFGNGTRLTVT.